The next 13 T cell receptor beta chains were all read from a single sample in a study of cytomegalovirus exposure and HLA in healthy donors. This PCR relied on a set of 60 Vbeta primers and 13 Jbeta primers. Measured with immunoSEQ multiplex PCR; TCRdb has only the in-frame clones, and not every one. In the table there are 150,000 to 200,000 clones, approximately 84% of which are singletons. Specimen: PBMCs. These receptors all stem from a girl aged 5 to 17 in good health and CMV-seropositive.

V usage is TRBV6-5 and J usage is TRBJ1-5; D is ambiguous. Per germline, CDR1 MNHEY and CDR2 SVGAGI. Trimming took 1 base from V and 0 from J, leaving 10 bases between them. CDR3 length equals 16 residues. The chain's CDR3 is CASSYFGSVSNQPQHF. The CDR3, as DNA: TGTGCCAGCAGTTACTTCGGTTCTGTTAGCAATCAGCCCCAGCATTTT.

The CDR3 DNA reads as TGCGCCAGCAGCTTCTTTAGAGCAGGGGTTAACACTGAAGCTTTCTTT. Residues: CASSFFRAGVNTEAFF. This chain connects TRBV5-1 to TRBJ1-1; possibly TRBD1 for D (6 bases). The CDR3 extends over 16 amino acids. The germline V and J ends were trimmed by 2 bases and 2 bases, with 16 bases remaining between them. Germline CDR1 reads SGHRS; CDR2 reads YFSETQ.

The CDR3 coding sequence is TGTGCCAGCAGCCCGATGGTGGCCGACTTTCCCCGGGGCACAGATACGCAGTATTTT. It encodes CASSPMVADFPRGTDTQYF. The chain links TRBV7-9 to TRBJ2-3, with D unclear. The CDR3 runs 19 residues. Trimming took off 5 bases at V and 1 base at J, with 25 bases between the two ends. Germline V gene data show CDR1 as SEHNR and CDR2 as FQNEAQ (reference sequence).

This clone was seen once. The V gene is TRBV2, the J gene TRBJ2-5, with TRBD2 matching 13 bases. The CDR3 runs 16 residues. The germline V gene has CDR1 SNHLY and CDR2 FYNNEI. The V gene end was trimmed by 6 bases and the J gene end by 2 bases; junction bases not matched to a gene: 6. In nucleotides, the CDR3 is TGTGCCAGCAGGGGGGGGACTAGCGGGACTCAAGAGACCCAGTACTTC. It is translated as CASRGGTSGTQETQYF.

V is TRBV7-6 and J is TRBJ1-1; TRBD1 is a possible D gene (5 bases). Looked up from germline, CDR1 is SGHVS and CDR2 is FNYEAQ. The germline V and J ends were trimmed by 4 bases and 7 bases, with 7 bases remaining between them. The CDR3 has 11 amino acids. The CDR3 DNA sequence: TGTGCCAGCAGCTCGACAGATGAAGCTTTCTTT. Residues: CASSSTDEAFF.

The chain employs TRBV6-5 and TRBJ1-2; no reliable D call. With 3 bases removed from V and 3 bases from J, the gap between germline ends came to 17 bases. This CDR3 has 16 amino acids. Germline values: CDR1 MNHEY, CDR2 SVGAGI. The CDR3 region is CASSYIAPEGDYGYTF. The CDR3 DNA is TGTGCCAGCAGTTATATCGCGCCGGAGGGTGACTATGGCTACACCTTC.

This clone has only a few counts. The CDR3 loop reads CASSLFLDSQETQYF. CDR3 nucleotide sequence: TGTGCCAGCAGTCTATTTCTCGACAGTCAAGAGACCCAGTACTTC. This sequence joins TRBV27 and TRBJ2-5; possibly TRBD1 for D (5 bases). V was trimmed by 5 bases and J by 2 bases, leaving 15 bases between them. Germline values: CDR1 MNHEY, CDR2 SMNVEV (reference sequence). This CDR3 contains 15 residues.

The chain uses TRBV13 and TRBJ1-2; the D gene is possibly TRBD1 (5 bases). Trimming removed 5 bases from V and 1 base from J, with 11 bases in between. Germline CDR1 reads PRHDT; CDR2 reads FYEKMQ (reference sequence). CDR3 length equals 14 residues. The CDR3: CASSPWGYNYGYTF. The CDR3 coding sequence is TGTGCCAGCAGCCCGTGGGGCTATAACTATGGCTACACCTTC.

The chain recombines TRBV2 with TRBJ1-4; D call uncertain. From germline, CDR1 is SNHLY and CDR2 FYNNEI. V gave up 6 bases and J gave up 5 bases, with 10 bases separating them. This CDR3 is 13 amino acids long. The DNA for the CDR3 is TGTGCCAGCAGCCGGGAACAAAATGAAAAACTGTTTTTT. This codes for CASSREQNEKLFF.

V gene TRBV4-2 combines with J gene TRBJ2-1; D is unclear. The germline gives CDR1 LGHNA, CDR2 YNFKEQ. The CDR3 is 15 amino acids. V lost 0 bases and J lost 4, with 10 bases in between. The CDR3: CASSQENEPYNEQFF. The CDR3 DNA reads TGTGCCAGCAGCCAAGAGAACGAGCCTTACAATGAGCAGTTCTTC.

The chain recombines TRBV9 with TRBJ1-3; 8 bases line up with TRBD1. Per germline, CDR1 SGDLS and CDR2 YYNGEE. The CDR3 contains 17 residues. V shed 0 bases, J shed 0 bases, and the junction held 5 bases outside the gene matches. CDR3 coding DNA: TGTGCCAGCAGCGTAGAGACAGGGGCCCACTCTGGAAACACCATATATTTT. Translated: CASSVETGAHSGNTIYF.

The CDR3 DNA follows: TGTGCCAGCAGTTTTGCATTTCCCGGGACAGGGATTGAAAAACTGTTTTTT. Translated, it gives CASSFAFPGTGIEKLFF. The V call is TRBV27, the J call TRBJ1-4, with 9 bases that match TRBD1. The CDR3 loop spans 17 amino acids. The V gene end was trimmed by 3 bases and the J gene end by 7 bases; junction bases not matched to a gene: 12. Looked up from germline, CDR1 is MNHEY and CDR2 is SMNVEV (reference sequence). The variable domain in full, with the rest retrieved from reference TRBV27 and TRBJ1-4, is EAQVTQNPRYLITVTGKKLTVTCSQNMNHEYMSWYRQDPGLGLRQIYYSMNVEVTDKGDVPEGYKVSRKEKRNFPLILESPSPNQTSLYFCASSFAFPGTGIEKLFFGSGTQLSVL.

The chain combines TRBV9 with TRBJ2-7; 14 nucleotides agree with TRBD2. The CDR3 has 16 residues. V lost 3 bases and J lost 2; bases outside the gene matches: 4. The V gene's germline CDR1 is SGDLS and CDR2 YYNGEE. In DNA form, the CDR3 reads TGTGCCAGCAGCGAGGGGGGACTAGCGGGGGCCTACGAGCAGTACTTC. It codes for CASSEGGLAGAYEQYF.